This TCR beta chain came from a study of glioma-infiltrating T cells after dendritic cell vaccination. This CDR3 contains 12 residues. Trimming pared 1 base from V and 5 bases from J, leaving 8 bases between. In germline, CDR1 is GTSNPN, CDR2 SVGIG (reference sequence). Profiled with immunoSEQ multiplex PCR; TCRdb holds only in-frame clones, not every one. The sample shows under 100,000 clones, 70% to 90% of them seen only once. This chain joins TRBV30 and TRBJ1-1, with D unresolved. The clonotype comes from a human donor with glioblastoma. The input for sequencing was blood, taken before dendritic cell vaccination. CDR3 coding DNA: TGTGCCTGGAGTGGGGGAGTGACTGAAGCTTTCTTT. Translation: CAWSGGVTEAFF.